This TCR beta chain is drawn from a study of blood T cell repertoires in COVID-19 (dated by TCRdb to 2019 to 2021). Background on the whole study: Samples covering the acute and convalescent phases of COVID-19 were provided by collaborators in the United States, Italy and Spain. The material from the prospective study consisted of cDNA or gDNA derived from T cells, B-cell-depleted T cells, or PBMCs. Subjects who had been exposed to COVID-19, were actively infected with it, or had recovered from it provided the deeply sampled blood TCRbeta repertoires that made up the dataset. A freely available public database, intended as a resource for researchers studying the immune response to SARS-CoV-2, is where the repertoires were released. The samples were drawn from two sources: the first 160 participants of the ongoing ImmuneRACE study, and 950 to 1,500 subjects contributed by 6 global collaborators. Nearly every sample came with metadata listing a de-identified subject ID, COVID-19 status, age in years and sex. Where available, HLA class I and class II types were taken from metadata supplied by the sample provider and were not determined by assay-based typing. Study-level results and caveats: How much clinical and demographic metadata was included differed by source and by participant, and the metadata was provided uncurated.

TCRbeta CDR3 regions were amplified from genomic DNA by means of the immunoSEQ Assay, a bias-controlled multiplex PCR. The study's processing was this. The number of nucleated cells in each sample was estimated by amplification of reference gene primers within the assay. To quantify the absolute abundance of each unique TCRbeta CDR3 rearrangement, sequence reads were collapsed and filtered. Productive Simpson clonality was computed per sample as the square root of Simpson's diversity index over productive rearrangements. TCRdb stores this immuneACCESS table with in-frame sequences only. Part of the clones is absent; in the studies checked, under half of the shortfall reflects unresolved V genes, and no reason is known for the rest. That table is the source of V, J and clone size, and D and trimming were worked out from the DNA. This sample holds under 50,000 clones; more than 80% were observed only once. Around 1% of the sample belongs to the ten largest clones.

Turning to this clone: What this receptor recognizes is not known. Base qualities were left out, and no much larger clone turns up one base away.

V is reduced by 7 bases and J by 0 bases, leaving a spacing of 6 bases between them. The CDR3, cysteine through phenylalanine, is 12 amino acids long. CDR3 DNA is the only sequence kept; it has 36 bases, read in frame from the first base. The germline V gene specifies SQVTM as CDR1 and ANQGSEA as CDR2. One collaborating source in Seattle enrolled patients during active infection and followed them longitudinally through the course of disease. The collaborating institutions used their own protocols to collect whole blood in K2EDTA tubes. For TCRbeta analysis, collaborator samples were shipped as frozen whole blood, as isolated PBMCs, or as DNA extracted from either sample type.

The sequencing input was peripheral blood. Recombination linked TRBV29-1 to TRBJ1-4, and perhaps TRBD1 as D gene, on 5 matching bases. The sequence was obtained from a man in his 60s with COVID-19, enrolled during active disease. The DNA reads TGCAGCGCGACAGCAACTAATGAAAAACTGTTTTTT. The resulting protein is CSATATNEKLFF.